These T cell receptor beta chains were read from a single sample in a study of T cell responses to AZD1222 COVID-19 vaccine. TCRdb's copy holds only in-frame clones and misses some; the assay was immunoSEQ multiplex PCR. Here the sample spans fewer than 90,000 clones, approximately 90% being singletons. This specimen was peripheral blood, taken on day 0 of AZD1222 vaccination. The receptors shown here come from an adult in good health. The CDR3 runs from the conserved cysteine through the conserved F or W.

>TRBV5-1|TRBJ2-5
CASSQTEETQYF
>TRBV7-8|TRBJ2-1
CASSSRVGEGYNEQFF
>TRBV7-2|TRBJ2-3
CASSRDVATDTQYF
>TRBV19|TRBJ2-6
CASRNREGAGANVLTF
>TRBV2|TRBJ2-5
CASNPSGRGETQYF
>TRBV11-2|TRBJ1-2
CASSEQEYGYTF
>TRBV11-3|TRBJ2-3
CASSFTGLADTQYF
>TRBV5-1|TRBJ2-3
CASSLGGSDDTQYF
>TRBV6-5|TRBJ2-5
CASSPQLGGSTTQYF
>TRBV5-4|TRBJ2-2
CASSSGQLLNTGELFF
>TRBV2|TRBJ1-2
CASTGTGGPSYGYTF
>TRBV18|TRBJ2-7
CASSPPSGTPYEQYF
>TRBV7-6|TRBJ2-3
CASSLAVGGQFADTQYF
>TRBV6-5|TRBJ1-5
CASSYSGDQPQHF
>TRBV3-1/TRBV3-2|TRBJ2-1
CASSPSGSLYNEQFF
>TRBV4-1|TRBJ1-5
CASSQPDRDNQPQHF
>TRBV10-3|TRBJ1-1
CASTIGGTEAFF
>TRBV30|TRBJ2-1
CAWSVTGGNNEQFF
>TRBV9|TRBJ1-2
CASSVGQGTYGYTF
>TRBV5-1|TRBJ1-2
CASSLAQGDYGYTF
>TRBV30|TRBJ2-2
CAWDRDRGTGELFF
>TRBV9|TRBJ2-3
CASSDGAWGDTQYF
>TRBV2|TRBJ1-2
CASTPGGFDGYTF
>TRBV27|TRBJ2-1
CASSLWGGSYNEQFF
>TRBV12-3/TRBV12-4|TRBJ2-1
CASRQPWSGQFF
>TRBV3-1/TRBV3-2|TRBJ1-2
CASSQGWRGSGGYTF
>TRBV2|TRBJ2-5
CASKESTSGQQETQYF
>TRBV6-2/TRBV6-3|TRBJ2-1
CASSFGRGPSYNEQFF
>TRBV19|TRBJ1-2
CASSPTGGYGYTF
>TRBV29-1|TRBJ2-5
CSVASVDREETQYF
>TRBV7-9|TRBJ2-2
CASSSPPGGPNTGELFF
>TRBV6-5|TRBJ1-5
CASSLTGEQPQHF
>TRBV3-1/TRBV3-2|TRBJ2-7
CASSWGQVGDEQYF
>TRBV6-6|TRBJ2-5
CASSYKGVGSETQYF
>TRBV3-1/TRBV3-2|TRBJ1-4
CASSPAADEKLFF